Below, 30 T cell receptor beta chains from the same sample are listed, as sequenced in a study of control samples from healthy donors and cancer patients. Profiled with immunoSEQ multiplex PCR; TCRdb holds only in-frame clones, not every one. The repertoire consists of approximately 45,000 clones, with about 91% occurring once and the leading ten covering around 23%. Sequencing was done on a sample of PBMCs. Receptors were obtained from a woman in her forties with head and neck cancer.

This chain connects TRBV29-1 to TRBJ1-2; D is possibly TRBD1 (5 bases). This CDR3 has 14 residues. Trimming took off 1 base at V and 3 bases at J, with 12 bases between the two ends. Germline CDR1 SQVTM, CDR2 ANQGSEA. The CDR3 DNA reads TGCAGCGTTGAAGTGAACAGGATGGACTATGGCTACACCTTC. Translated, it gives CSVEVNRMDYGYTF.

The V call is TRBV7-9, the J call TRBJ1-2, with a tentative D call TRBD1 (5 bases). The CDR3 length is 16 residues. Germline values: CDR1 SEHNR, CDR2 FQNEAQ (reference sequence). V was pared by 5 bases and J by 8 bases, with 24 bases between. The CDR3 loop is CASSLSLGVGNLGYTF. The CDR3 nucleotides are TGTGCCAGCAGCCTCTCCCTAGGGGTGGGCAATCTGGGCTACACCTTC.

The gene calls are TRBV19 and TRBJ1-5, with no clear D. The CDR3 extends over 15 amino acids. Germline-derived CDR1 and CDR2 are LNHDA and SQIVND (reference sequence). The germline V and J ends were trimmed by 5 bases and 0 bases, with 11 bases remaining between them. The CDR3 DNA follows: TGTGCCAGTAGTCCAACAAGGAATAGCAATCAGCCCCAGCATTTT. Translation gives CASSPTRNSNQPQHF.

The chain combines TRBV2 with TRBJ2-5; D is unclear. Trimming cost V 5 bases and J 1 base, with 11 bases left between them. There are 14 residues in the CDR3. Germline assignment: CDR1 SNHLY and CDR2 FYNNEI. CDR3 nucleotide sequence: TGTGCCAGCAGTTCATTCTCGCCCCAAGAGACCCAGTACTTC. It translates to CASSSFSPQETQYF.

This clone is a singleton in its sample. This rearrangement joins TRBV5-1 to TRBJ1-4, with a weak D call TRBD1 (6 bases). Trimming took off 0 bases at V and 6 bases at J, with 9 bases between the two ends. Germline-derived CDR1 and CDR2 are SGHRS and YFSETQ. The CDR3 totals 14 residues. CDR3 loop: CASSLAAGDEKLFF. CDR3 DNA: TGCGCCAGCAGCTTGGCGGCAGGGGATGAAAAACTGTTTTTT.

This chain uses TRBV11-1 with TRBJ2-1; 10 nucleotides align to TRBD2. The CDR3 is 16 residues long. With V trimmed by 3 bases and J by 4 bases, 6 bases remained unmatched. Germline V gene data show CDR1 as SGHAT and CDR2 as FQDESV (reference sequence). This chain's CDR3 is CASSFGTLAGYNEQFF. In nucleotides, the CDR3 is TGTGCCAGCAGCTTCGGGACACTAGCGGGGTACAATGAGCAGTTCTTC.

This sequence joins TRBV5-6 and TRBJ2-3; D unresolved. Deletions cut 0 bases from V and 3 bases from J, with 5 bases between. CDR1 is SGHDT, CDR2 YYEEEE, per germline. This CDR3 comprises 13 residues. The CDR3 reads CASSLGPTDTQYF. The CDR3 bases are TGTGCCAGCAGCTTGGGACCGACAGATACGCAGTATTTT.

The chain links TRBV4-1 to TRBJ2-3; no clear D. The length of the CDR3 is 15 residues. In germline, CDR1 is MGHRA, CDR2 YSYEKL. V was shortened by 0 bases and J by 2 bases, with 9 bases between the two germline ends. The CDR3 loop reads CASSQDIGYTDTQYF. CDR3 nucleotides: TGCGCCAGCAGCCAAGATATAGGCTACACAGATACGCAGTATTTT.

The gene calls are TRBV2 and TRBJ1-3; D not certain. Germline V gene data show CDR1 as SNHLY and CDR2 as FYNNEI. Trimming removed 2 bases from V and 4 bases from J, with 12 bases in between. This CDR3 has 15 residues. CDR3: CASSETWVAGNTIYF. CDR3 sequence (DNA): TGTGCCAGCAGTGAAACTTGGGTGGCGGGAAACACCATATATTTT.

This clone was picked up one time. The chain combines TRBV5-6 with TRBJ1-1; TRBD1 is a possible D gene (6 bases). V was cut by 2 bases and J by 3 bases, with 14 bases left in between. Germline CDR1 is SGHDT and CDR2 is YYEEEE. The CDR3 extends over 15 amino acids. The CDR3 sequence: CASSFNRGRDTEAFF. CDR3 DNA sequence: TGTGCCAGCAGCTTTAACCGGGGGCGGGACACTGAAGCTTTCTTT.

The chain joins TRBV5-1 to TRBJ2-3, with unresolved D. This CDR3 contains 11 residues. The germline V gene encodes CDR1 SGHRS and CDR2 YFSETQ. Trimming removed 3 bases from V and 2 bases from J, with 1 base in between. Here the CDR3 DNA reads TGCGCCAGCAGCTCCACAGATACGCAGTATTTT. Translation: CASSSTDTQYF.

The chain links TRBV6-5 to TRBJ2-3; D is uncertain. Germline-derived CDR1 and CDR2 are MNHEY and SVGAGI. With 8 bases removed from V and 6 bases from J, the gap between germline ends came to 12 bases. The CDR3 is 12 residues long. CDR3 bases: TGTGCCAGCTCCCCCAAGGGCGATACGCAGTATTTT. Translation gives CASSPKGDTQYF.

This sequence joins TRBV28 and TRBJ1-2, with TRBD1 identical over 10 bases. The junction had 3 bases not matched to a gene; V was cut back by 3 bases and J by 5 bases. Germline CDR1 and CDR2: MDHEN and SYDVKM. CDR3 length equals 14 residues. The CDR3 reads CASSLTGGPYGYTF. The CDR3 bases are TGTGCCAGCAGTTTGACAGGGGGCCCATATGGCTACACCTTC.

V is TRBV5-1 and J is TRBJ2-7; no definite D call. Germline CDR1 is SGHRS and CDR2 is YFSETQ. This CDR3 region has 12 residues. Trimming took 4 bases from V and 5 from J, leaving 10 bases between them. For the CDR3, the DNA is TGCGCCAGCAGCCCAGGTTGGGACGAGCAGTACTTC. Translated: CASSPGWDEQYF.

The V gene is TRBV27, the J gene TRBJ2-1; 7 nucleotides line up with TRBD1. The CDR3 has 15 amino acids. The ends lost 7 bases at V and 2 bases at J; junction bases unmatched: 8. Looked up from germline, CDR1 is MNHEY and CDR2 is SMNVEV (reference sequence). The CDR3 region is CASMYGQGAYNEQFF. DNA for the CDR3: TGTGCCAGCATGTATGGCCAGGGGGCCTACAATGAGCAGTTCTTC.

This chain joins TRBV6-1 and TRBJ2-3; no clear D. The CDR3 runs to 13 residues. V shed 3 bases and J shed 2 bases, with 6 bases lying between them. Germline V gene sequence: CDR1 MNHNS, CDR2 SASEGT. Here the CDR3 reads CASSDTYTDTQYF. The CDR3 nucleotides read TGTGCCAGCAGTGACACCTACACAGATACGCAGTATTTT.

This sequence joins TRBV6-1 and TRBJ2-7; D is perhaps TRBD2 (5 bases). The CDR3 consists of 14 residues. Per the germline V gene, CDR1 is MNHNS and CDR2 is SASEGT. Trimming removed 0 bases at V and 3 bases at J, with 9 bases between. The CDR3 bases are TGTGCCAGCAGTGAAGCGACGGGGAACTACGAGCAGTACTTC. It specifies CASSEATGNYEQYF.

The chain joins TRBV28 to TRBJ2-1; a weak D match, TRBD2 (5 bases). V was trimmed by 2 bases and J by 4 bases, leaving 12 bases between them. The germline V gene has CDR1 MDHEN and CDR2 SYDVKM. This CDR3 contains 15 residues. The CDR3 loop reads CASSLRGSRYNEQFF. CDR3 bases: TGTGCCAGCAGTTTACGAGGGTCTCGATACAATGAGCAGTTCTTC.

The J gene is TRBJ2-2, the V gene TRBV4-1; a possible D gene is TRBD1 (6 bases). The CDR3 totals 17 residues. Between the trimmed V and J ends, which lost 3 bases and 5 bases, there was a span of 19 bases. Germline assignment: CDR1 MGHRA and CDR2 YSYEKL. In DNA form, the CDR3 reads TGCGCCAGCAGCCAGATCCAATCAGGGGATTGGACCGGGGAGCTGTTTTTT. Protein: CASSQIQSGDWTGELFF.

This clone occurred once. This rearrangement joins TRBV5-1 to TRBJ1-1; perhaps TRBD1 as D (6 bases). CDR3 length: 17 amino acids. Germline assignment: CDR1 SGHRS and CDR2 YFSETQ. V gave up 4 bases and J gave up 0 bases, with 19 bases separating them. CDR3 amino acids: CASSGGGQAIVNTEAFF. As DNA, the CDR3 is TGCGCCAGCAGCGGTGGGGGGCAGGCGATCGTGAACACTGAAGCTTTCTTT.

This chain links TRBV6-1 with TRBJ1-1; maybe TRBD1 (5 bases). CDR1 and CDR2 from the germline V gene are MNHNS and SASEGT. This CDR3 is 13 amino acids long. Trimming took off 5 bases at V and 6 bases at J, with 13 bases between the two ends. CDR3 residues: CASSYPQGPEAFF. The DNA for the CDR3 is TGTGCCAGCAGTTATCCGCAGGGTCCTGAAGCTTTCTTT.

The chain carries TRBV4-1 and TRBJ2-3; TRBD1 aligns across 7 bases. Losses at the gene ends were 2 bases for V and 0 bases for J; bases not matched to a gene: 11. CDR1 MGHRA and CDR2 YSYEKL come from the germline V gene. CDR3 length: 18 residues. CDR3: CASSQKGAKGISTDTQYF. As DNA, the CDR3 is TGCGCCAGCAGCCAAAAGGGGGCCAAGGGTATTAGCACAGATACGCAGTATTTT.

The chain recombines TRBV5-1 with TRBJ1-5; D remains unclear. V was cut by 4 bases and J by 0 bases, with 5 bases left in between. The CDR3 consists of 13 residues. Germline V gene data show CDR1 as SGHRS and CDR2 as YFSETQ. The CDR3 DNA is TGCGCCAGCAGCCCCTATAGCAATCAGCCCCAGCATTTT. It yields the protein CASSPYSNQPQHF.

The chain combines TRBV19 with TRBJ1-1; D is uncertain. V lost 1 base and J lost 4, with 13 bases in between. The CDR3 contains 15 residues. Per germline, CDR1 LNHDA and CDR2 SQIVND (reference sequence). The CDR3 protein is CASSIGEGWSTEAFF. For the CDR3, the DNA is TGTGCCAGTAGTATAGGAGAAGGGTGGAGCACTGAAGCTTTCTTT.

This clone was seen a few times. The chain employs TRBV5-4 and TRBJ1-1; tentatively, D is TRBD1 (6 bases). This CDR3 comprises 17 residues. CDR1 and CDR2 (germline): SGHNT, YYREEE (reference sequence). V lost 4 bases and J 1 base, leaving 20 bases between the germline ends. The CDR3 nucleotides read TGTGCCAGCAGCCGAGGGGAGGGGGTTAGGGGGAACACTGAAGCTTTCTTT. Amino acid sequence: CASSRGEGVRGNTEAFF.

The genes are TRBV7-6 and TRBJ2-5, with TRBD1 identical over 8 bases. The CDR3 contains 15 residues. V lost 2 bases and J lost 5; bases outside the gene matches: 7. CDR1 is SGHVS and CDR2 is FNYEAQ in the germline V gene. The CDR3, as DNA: TGTGCCAGCAGCTTAAGGGGGACAGGCGGGGAGACCCAGTACTTC. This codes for CASSLRGTGGETQYF.

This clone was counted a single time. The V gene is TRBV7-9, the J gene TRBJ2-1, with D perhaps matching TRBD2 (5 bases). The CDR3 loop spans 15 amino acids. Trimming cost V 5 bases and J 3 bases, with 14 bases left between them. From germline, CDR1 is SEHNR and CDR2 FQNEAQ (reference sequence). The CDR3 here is CASSPTRNDYNEQFF. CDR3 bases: TGTGCCAGCAGCCCTACTAGGAACGACTACAATGAGCAGTTCTTC.

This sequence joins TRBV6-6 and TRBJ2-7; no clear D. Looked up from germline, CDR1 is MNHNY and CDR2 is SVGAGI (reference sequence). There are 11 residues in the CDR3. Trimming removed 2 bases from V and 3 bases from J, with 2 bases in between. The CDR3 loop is CASSYIYEQYF. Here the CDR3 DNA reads TGTGCCAGCAGTTACATCTACGAGCAGTACTTC.

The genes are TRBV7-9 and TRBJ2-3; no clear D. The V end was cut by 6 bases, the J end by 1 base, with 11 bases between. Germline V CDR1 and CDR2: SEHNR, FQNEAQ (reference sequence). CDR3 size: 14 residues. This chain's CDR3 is CASSWGGGTDTQYF. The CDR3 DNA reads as TGTGCCAGCAGTTGGGGTGGTGGCACAGATACGCAGTATTTT. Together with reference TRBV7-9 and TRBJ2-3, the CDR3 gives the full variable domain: DTGVSQNPRHKITKRGQNVTFRCDPISEHNRLYWYRQTLGQGPEFLTYFQNEAQLEKSRLLSDRFSAERPKGSFSTLEIQRTEQGDSAMYLCASSWGGGTDTQYFGPGTRLTVL.

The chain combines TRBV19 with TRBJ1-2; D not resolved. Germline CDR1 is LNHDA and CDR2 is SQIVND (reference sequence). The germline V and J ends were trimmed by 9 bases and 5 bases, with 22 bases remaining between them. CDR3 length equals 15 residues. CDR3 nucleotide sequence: TGTGCCAGCTCATTAACCCGGTTTCCCCCTTATGGCTACACCTTC. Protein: CASSLTRFPPYGYTF.